This TCR beta chain was sequenced in a study of response to subunit inactivated influenza vaccine. Each CDR3 protein gets one entry after TCRdb re-called the RT-PCR reads with MiXCR. This table has about 180,000 distinct CDR3 sequences, approximately 9.2% appearing once. Study-wide findings and caveats: The study's authors posited that every seasonal influenza vaccination enlists few new T cells.

V dropped 3 bases and J dropped 1 base, with 3 bases sitting between them. The CDR3 covers 13 residues. In this sample, this clonotype turned up many times. Its antigen is currently unknown. The chain recombines TRBV12-3 or TRBV12-4 with TRBJ2-2; D ambiguous. The material was non-naive T cells sorted from PBMCs, obtained on the day of vaccination. The TCR comes from a man in his fifties or sixties who received an inactivated influenza vaccine. The DNA for the CDR3 is TGTGCCAGCAGTTTGAGGAACACCGGGGAGCTGTTTTTT. Residues: CASSLRNTGELFF.